This is a list of T cell receptor beta chains from one sample in a study of regulatory T cells in long-lasting Graves disease. MiXCR was run by TCRdb on the multiplex PCR reads, yielding one entry per CDR3 protein. Of roughly 420,000 distinct CDR3 sequences listed, around 15% were seen once; the top ten hold approximately 15%. In addition, the sample was reused for a study of T cells in Graves' hyperthyroidism and ophthalmopathy.

The material was peripheral blood mononuclear cells (PBMCs), obtained at new diagnosis, from a patient treated with antithyroid drugs. These TCRs come from a woman in her forties or fifties with Graves disease. Both conserved end residues are part of each CDR3. The D gene is left open where the match is weak.

d_call v_call cdr3_aa
- TRBV7-9 CASSLQTRGGHYEQYF
- TRBV4-1 CASSRGVYTEAFF
- TRBV27 CASSFTASNEKLFF
TRBD1 TRBV28 CAAGQAQNIQYF
TRBD2 TRBV28 CASSTSGGPYEQYF
- TRBV7-8 CASSPARGRAYEQYF
TRBD2 TRBV20-1 CSATRTSGRSEQFF
- TRBV7-9 CASSLHGGANTGELFF
- TRBV5-4 CASSFQGMRGGWGTGVDEQFF
- TRBV4-1 CASSQWGRRGDEQFF
TRBD2 TRBV3-1 CASSQSSGRAIGYEQYF
- TRBV10-1 CASSPGVVGVDEQFF
TRBD2 TRBV9 CASSVGLVAGEDTQYF
- TRBV12-3/TRBV12-4 CASSLGGDTYEQFF
- TRBV12-3/TRBV12-4 CASIREGFQETQYF
- TRBV6-1 CASRRRGSREQETQYF
TRBD1 TRBV18 CASSPLDRGLGDTEAFF
TRBD2 TRBV7-3 CASSWLAGGPNEQFF
- TRBV2 CASSDNSNQPQHF
TRBD1 TRBV30 CAWSSGTAEAFF
- TRBV5-1 CASSLVGVTYNEQFF
- TRBV10-3 CAISELGGDFSPLHF
- TRBV9 CASSVTYRGSSYNEQFF